These T cell receptor beta chains were read from a single sample in a study of spatial heterogeneity in lung cancer. From the 5' RACE reads, TCRdb called clonotypes with MiXCR, one entry per CDR3 protein. The sample consists of 40,000 to 45,000 distinct CDR3 sequences, more than 20% of them appearing once. The sample was PBMCs, taken at follow-up. The receptors come from a female donor with early-stage non-small cell lung cancer. The CDR3 runs from the conserved cysteine through the conserved F or W. The D gene is left open where the match is weak. Not all rows give a size; the values are once, few, many and, for expanded clones, a class.

CDR3 DNA: TGTGCCAGCAGCCCGCCCGGGGGTAAGGCTTTCTTT
CDR3 protein: CASSPPGGKAFF
CDR3 length: 12
V gene: TRBV7-6
D gene: NA
J gene: TRBJ1-1
clone size: few

CDR3 DNA: TGCGCCAGCAGCTTAGCGGGAGATTATGAGCAGTTCTTC
CDR3 protein: CASSLAGDYEQFF
CDR3 length: 13
V gene: TRBV5-1
D gene: TRBD2
J gene: TRBJ2-1
clone size: few

CDR3 DNA: TGTGCCAGCAGAAGGCAAACAGCGTCCTACGAGCAGTACTTC
CDR3 protein: CASRRQTASYEQYF
CDR3 length: 14
V gene: TRBV6-5
D gene: NA
J gene: TRBJ2-7
clone size: many

CDR3 DNA: TGTGCCTGGAGTCGCGCAGGGCCGAAGAACTATGGCTACACCTTC
CDR3 protein: CAWSRAGPKNYGYTF
CDR3 length: 15
V gene: TRBV30
D gene: NA
J gene: TRBJ1-2
clone size: many

CDR3 DNA: TGCGCCAGCAGTGATCAGGGACTAGCGGGACGGGGCCCTAATTACAATGAGCAGTTCTTC
CDR3 protein: CASSDQGLAGRGPNYNEQFF
CDR3 length: 20
V gene: TRBV10-1
D gene: TRBD2
J gene: TRBJ2-1
clone size: few

CDR3 DNA: TGCAGTGCCTATGGGGGTACGCTCAATGAGCAGTTCTTC
CDR3 protein: CSAYGGTLNEQFF
CDR3 length: 13
V gene: TRBV20-1
D gene: NA
J gene: TRBJ2-1
clone size: few

CDR3 DNA: TGCAGCGTCGAGACCGGGACAGGATACGGCTACACCTTC
CDR3 protein: CSVETGTGYGYTF
CDR3 length: 13
V gene: TRBV29-1
D gene: TRBD1
J gene: TRBJ1-2
clone size: many

CDR3 DNA: TGCGCCAGCAGCTTAACACAGGGGAGCGCTGAAGCTTTCTTT
CDR3 protein: CASSLTQGSAEAFF
CDR3 length: 14
V gene: TRBV5-1
D gene: TRBD1
J gene: TRBJ1-1
clone size: NA

CDR3 DNA: TGTGCCAGCAGTTTAGCGCGTGACTATGAGCAGTTCTTC
CDR3 protein: CASSLARDYEQFF
CDR3 length: 13
V gene: TRBV12-3/TRBV12-4
D gene: NA
J gene: TRBJ2-1
clone size: NA

CDR3 DNA: TGTGCCAGCAGACCCCGGTGGATCACAGATACGCAGTATTTT
CDR3 protein: CASRPRWITDTQYF
CDR3 length: 14
V gene: TRBV7-8
D gene: NA
J gene: TRBJ2-3
clone size: few

CDR3 DNA: TGTGCCAGCAGCTCCTCCGGGGGGAGCAATCAGCCCCAGCATTTT
CDR3 protein: CASSSSGGSNQPQHF
CDR3 length: 15
V gene: TRBV7-3
D gene: NA
J gene: TRBJ1-5
clone size: many

CDR3 DNA: TGTGCCATCAGTGAGGGGTATGAAGCTTTCTTT
CDR3 protein: CAISEGYEAFF
CDR3 length: 11
V gene: TRBV10-3
D gene: NA
J gene: TRBJ1-1
clone size: few

CDR3 DNA: TGTGCCACCACCCGCGAGGCGGGGGCGTGGCGCGAGCAGTTCTTC
CDR3 protein: CATTREAGAWREQFF
CDR3 length: 15
V gene: TRBV6-1
D gene: NA
J gene: TRBJ2-1
clone size: many

CDR3 DNA: TGTGCCAGTTGTGACGGTAGCGGGGGGAAGAATGAGCAGTTCTTC
CDR3 protein: CASCDGSGGKNEQFF
CDR3 length: 15
V gene: TRBV19
D gene: TRBD2
J gene: TRBJ2-1
clone size: NA

CDR3 DNA: TGTGCCAGCAGTTACTTTGGGACGGCGGGTGGAAACACCATATATTTT
CDR3 protein: CASSYFGTAGGNTIYF
CDR3 length: 16
V gene: TRBV6-6
D gene: NA
J gene: TRBJ1-3
clone size: NA

CDR3 DNA: TGTGCCAGCAGTTTACGGGACGACCCTAATGAGCAGTTCTTC
CDR3 protein: CASSLRDDPNEQFF
CDR3 length: 14
V gene: TRBV27
D gene: NA
J gene: TRBJ2-1
clone size: NA

CDR3 DNA: TGTGCCAGCAGCCCAAGGGACAGGGGGTGGAATGAGCAGTTCTTC
CDR3 protein: CASSPRDRGWNEQFF
CDR3 length: 15
V gene: TRBV7-9
D gene: TRBD1
J gene: TRBJ2-1
clone size: few

CDR3 DNA: TGTGCCAGCAGGACGTCTGGCGGGGGCGGCGGCTACACCTTC
CDR3 protein: CASRTSGGGGGYTF
CDR3 length: 14
V gene: TRBV12-3/TRBV12-4
D gene: NA
J gene: TRBJ1-2
clone size: few

CDR3 DNA: TGCAGCGGAGGGGGCTCTGGAAACACCATATATTTT
CDR3 protein: CSGGGSGNTIYF
CDR3 length: 12
V gene: TRBV29-1
D gene: NA
J gene: TRBJ1-3
clone size: NA

CDR3 DNA: TGCAGCTTAGGACTACCAAACACAGATACGCAGTATTTT
CDR3 protein: CSLGLPNTDTQYF
CDR3 length: 13
V gene: TRBV29-1
D gene: NA
J gene: TRBJ2-3
clone size: NA

CDR3 DNA: TGTGCCAGCAGCTTAAGCGGTTTGGGGAACATTCAGTACTTC
CDR3 protein: CASSLSGLGNIQYF
CDR3 length: 14
V gene: TRBV7-3
D gene: NA
J gene: TRBJ2-4
clone size: NA

CDR3 DNA: TGTGCCAGCAGCCAAGAGTCAGGGGGCTTTGTGGCTTTCTTT
CDR3 protein: CASSQESGGFVAFF
CDR3 length: 14
V gene: TRBV4-2
D gene: TRBD1
J gene: TRBJ1-1
clone size: NA

CDR3 DNA: TGCGCCAGCAGGCTCTCAGGGGAAAACATTCAGTACTTC
CDR3 protein: CASRLSGENIQYF
CDR3 length: 13
V gene: TRBV5-1
D gene: NA
J gene: TRBJ2-4
clone size: NA

CDR3 DNA: TGTGCCAGTAGTATTGGGGGCTTAAATGGGGAGACCCAGTACTTC
CDR3 protein: CASSIGGLNGETQYF
CDR3 length: 15
V gene: TRBV19
D gene: NA
J gene: TRBJ2-5
clone size: NA

CDR3 DNA: TGTGCCAGCTCACCACGCGGAAACACCATATATTTT
CDR3 protein: CASSPRGNTIYF
CDR3 length: 12
V gene: TRBV18
D gene: NA
J gene: TRBJ1-3
clone size: many

CDR3 DNA: TGTGCCAGTAGTATAGCTGGGGCGAAGAACACCGGGGAGCTGTTTTTT
CDR3 protein: CASSIAGAKNTGELFF
CDR3 length: 16
V gene: TRBV19
D gene: NA
J gene: TRBJ2-2
clone size: few

CDR3 DNA: TGTGCCAGCAGTCTCGGACCGCGTAGTTCACCCCTCCACTTT
CDR3 protein: CASSLGPRSSPLHF
CDR3 length: 14
V gene: TRBV6-5
D gene: NA
J gene: TRBJ1-6
clone size: many

CDR3 DNA: TGTGCCAGCAGCCCCTCCGGGATGACCTACGAGCAGTACTTC
CDR3 protein: CASSPSGMTYEQYF
CDR3 length: 14
V gene: TRBV21-1
D gene: NA
J gene: TRBJ2-7
clone size: many

CDR3 DNA: TGTGCCAGCCGGGTTAGCGGGGGGAGGAAGTTCTTC
CDR3 protein: CASRVSGGRKFF
CDR3 length: 12
V gene: TRBV7-2
D gene: TRBD2
J gene: TRBJ2-1
clone size: NA

CDR3 DNA: TGTGCCAGCAGTCCTCCAGACTTAACGGAGACCCAGTACTTC
CDR3 protein: CASSPPDLTETQYF
CDR3 length: 14
V gene: TRBV27
D gene: NA
J gene: TRBJ2-5
clone size: few

CDR3 DNA: TGTGCCAGCAGTTTTCGTAGCGGGGTATATGAGCAGTTCTTC
CDR3 protein: CASSFRSGVYEQFF
CDR3 length: 14
V gene: TRBV7-2
D gene: TRBD2
J gene: TRBJ2-1
clone size: few

CDR3 DNA: TGCAGTGCCAGGACTAGCGGGGGGAGTCATTATGAGCAGTTCTTC
CDR3 protein: CSARTSGGSHYEQFF
CDR3 length: 15
V gene: TRBV20-1
D gene: TRBD2
J gene: TRBJ2-1
clone size: few

CDR3 DNA: TGCAGCGTTGGACAGGGGGGCGAGGAGACCCAGTACTTC
CDR3 protein: CSVGQGGEETQYF
CDR3 length: 13
V gene: TRBV29-1
D gene: TRBD1
J gene: TRBJ2-5
clone size: NA

CDR3 DNA: TGCGCCAGCAGTGGATGGGACAGGGCCGGGACAGATACGCAGTATTTT
CDR3 protein: CASSGWDRAGTDTQYF
CDR3 length: 16
V gene: TRBV10-2
D gene: TRBD1
J gene: TRBJ2-3
clone size: NA

CDR3 DNA: TGTGCCAGCAGCCAGCTCAGGGGGACTGAAGCTTTCTTT
CDR3 protein: CASSQLRGTEAFF
CDR3 length: 13
V gene: TRBV7-9
D gene: TRBD1
J gene: TRBJ1-1
clone size: many

CDR3 DNA: TGTGCCAGCAGCTCCAGCGCACTAGCGGGAGGTGATACGCAGTATTTT
CDR3 protein: CASSSSALAGGDTQYF
CDR3 length: 16
V gene: TRBV7-6
D gene: TRBD2
J gene: TRBJ2-3
clone size: NA

CDR3 DNA: TGCGCCAGCAGCTTGACTCTAGCGGGGGGAGATACGCAGTATTTT
CDR3 protein: CASSLTLAGGDTQYF
CDR3 length: 15
V gene: TRBV5-1
D gene: TRBD2
J gene: TRBJ2-3
clone size: NA

CDR3 DNA: TGCGCCAGCAGCGTCCTGAGCGGAGACAACTACGAGCAGTACTTC
CDR3 protein: CASSVLSGDNYEQYF
CDR3 length: 15
V gene: TRBV5-1
D gene: NA
J gene: TRBJ2-7
clone size: NA

CDR3 DNA: TGTGCCAGCAGCCACGGGACGGGGGACATTCAGTACTTC
CDR3 protein: CASSHGTGDIQYF
CDR3 length: 13
V gene: TRBV3-1
D gene: NA
J gene: TRBJ2-4
clone size: many

CDR3 DNA: TGCAGTGCTAGACAAGGTTTACCCGGGGAGCTGTTTTTT
CDR3 protein: CSARQGLPGELFF
CDR3 length: 13
V gene: TRBV20-1
D gene: NA
J gene: TRBJ2-2
clone size: many

CDR3 DNA: TGTGCCAGCACGGTGCGGGAGGGCAACACCGGGGAGCTGTTTTTT
CDR3 protein: CASTVREGNTGELFF
CDR3 length: 15
V gene: TRBV7-6
D gene: TRBD2
J gene: TRBJ2-2
clone size: NA

CDR3 DNA: TGTGCCAGCAGTTACCCCCCCGCAACTAATGAAAAACTGTTTTTT
CDR3 protein: CASSYPPATNEKLFF
CDR3 length: 15
V gene: TRBV6-6
D gene: NA
J gene: TRBJ1-4
clone size: few

CDR3 DNA: TGCAGCGTTCGACAGACTGGCGGGGAGACCCAGTACTTC
CDR3 protein: CSVRQTGGETQYF
CDR3 length: 13
V gene: TRBV29-1
D gene: NA
J gene: TRBJ2-5
clone size: many

CDR3 DNA: TGTGCCAGTAGTGGACGGATTGAAGCTTTCTTT
CDR3 protein: CASSGRIEAFF
CDR3 length: 11
V gene: TRBV19
D gene: NA
J gene: TRBJ1-1
clone size: few

CDR3 DNA: TGCAGTGCTAGTAGGGACTCAAACTCTGGGGTCAACGTCCTGACTTTC
CDR3 protein: CSASRDSNSGVNVLTF
CDR3 length: 16
V gene: TRBV20-1
D gene: NA
J gene: TRBJ2-6
clone size: NA

CDR3 DNA: TGTGCCAGCAGCTGGAGGGGGTTGAGGACAGATACGCAGTATTTT
CDR3 protein: CASSWRGLRTDTQYF
CDR3 length: 15
V gene: TRBV5-8
D gene: NA
J gene: TRBJ2-3
clone size: NA

CDR3 DNA: TGTGCCAGCAGCCATCTATACCAAGGATCTAGTTCACCCCTCCACTTT
CDR3 protein: CASSHLYQGSSSPLHF
CDR3 length: 16
V gene: TRBV3-1
D gene: NA
J gene: TRBJ1-6
clone size: NA

CDR3 DNA: TGTGCCAGCAGCTTAAGGGGCGGGAGAAGGTACAATGAGCAGTTCTTC
CDR3 protein: CASSLRGGRRYNEQFF
CDR3 length: 16
V gene: TRBV7-3
D gene: TRBD2
J gene: TRBJ2-1
clone size: many

CDR3 DNA: TGCGCCAGCAGCGGACTACTAGCGGGAGGCGGAGAGCAGTACTTC
CDR3 protein: CASSGLLAGGGEQYF
CDR3 length: 15
V gene: TRBV5-1
D gene: TRBD2
J gene: TRBJ2-7
clone size: few

CDR3 DNA: TGCGCCAGCAGCCAAGATGTTAAAGGGAACTATGGCTACACCTTC
CDR3 protein: CASSQDVKGNYGYTF
CDR3 length: 15
V gene: TRBV4-1
D gene: NA
J gene: TRBJ1-2
clone size: NA

CDR3 DNA: TGCGCCAGCAGCTTGGGACAGGGTAATTCTGGGGCCAACGTCCTGACTTTC
CDR3 protein: CASSLGQGNSGANVLTF
CDR3 length: 17
V gene: TRBV5-1
D gene: TRBD1
J gene: TRBJ2-6
clone size: NA

CDR3 DNA: TGTGCCAGCAGCCAACACGGACAGGGCTACGGGGAGCTGTTTTTT
CDR3 protein: CASSQHGQGYGELFF
CDR3 length: 15
V gene: TRBV4-2
D gene: TRBD1
J gene: TRBJ2-2
clone size: NA

CDR3 DNA: TGTGCCAGCAGCTTTGAGATGAATCAGCCCCAGCATTTT
CDR3 protein: CASSFEMNQPQHF
CDR3 length: 13
V gene: TRBV7-9
D gene: NA
J gene: TRBJ1-5
clone size: many

CDR3 DNA: TGTGCCAGCAGCCTTGAGGGGTCGGGGATCGGAGCTTTCTTT
CDR3 protein: CASSLEGSGIGAFF
CDR3 length: 14
V gene: TRBV5-6
D gene: NA
J gene: TRBJ1-1
clone size: NA

CDR3 DNA: TGCAGCGCTTCGGGAACACTTAACACCGGGGAGCTGTTTTTT
CDR3 protein: CSASGTLNTGELFF
CDR3 length: 14
V gene: TRBV29-1
D gene: NA
J gene: TRBJ2-2
clone size: NA

CDR3 DNA: TGTGCCAGCAGTTTAGCTGCAGTTCCTCTTTATGGCTACACCTTC
CDR3 protein: CASSLAAVPLYGYTF
CDR3 length: 15
V gene: TRBV27
D gene: NA
J gene: TRBJ1-2
clone size: NA

CDR3 DNA: TGTGCCAGCTCGGCAGGGGACACCGGGGAGCTGTTTTTT
CDR3 protein: CASSAGDTGELFF
CDR3 length: 13
V gene: TRBV18
D gene: NA
J gene: TRBJ2-2
clone size: NA

CDR3 DNA: TGTGCCAGCAGCTCCATAGCGGCAGATACGCAGTATTTT
CDR3 protein: CASSSIAADTQYF
CDR3 length: 13
V gene: TRBV7-3
D gene: NA
J gene: TRBJ2-3
clone size: few

CDR3 DNA: TGCGCCAGCAGTGCGAGGGCCGGCCTTGGTGAAGCTTTCTTT
CDR3 protein: CASSARAGLGEAFF
CDR3 length: 14
V gene: TRBV10-1
D gene: NA
J gene: TRBJ1-1
clone size: NA

CDR3 DNA: TGCAGTGCAGGGCCTAGCGGTATGTACAATGAGCAGTTCTTC
CDR3 protein: CSAGPSGMYNEQFF
CDR3 length: 14
V gene: TRBV20-1
D gene: TRBD2
J gene: TRBJ2-1
clone size: many